This TCR beta chain is drawn from a study of radiotherapy plus CTLA-4 blockade in lung cancer (dated by TCRdb to 2016 to 2018). For the wider study: Among the enrolled patients, approximately 18% had an objective response, and roughly 30% reached disease control.

The library was obtained by the immunoSEQ multiplex PCR assay. TCRdb obtained this table from immuneACCESS and retained in-frame rearrangements with V and J assigned. These tables miss some clones; where compared with another copy, unresolved V genes account for less than half of the shortfall, and the remainder is unexplained. Within this sample are about 82,000 clones, with roughly 78% of them counted one time only. The ten largest clonotypes hold around 15% of the sample. Cut back by 4 bases and 0 bases, the V and J ends lie 11 bases apart. As encoded in the germline V gene, CDR1 is SGDLS while CDR2 is YYNGEE. Measured from the cysteine to the phenylalanine, the CDR3 is 16 residues long. Just the 48-base CDR3 DNA is kept, in frame starting at base 1. Study-wide findings and limitations: Early dynamic changes in blood T cell clones, together with increased serum interferon-beta after radiation, were reported as the strongest predictors of response. TCR clones derived from tumors expanded in peripheral blood after treatment with radiotherapy and ipilimumab.

Comment on this clone: There is no known antigen for this receptor. No much larger clonotype is one base removed from it; base qualities were not supplied.

The study evaluated CTLA-4 blockade (ipilimumab) given together with focal radiation therapy in patients who had chemo-refractory metastatic non-small-cell lung cancer. The input for sequencing was peripheral blood, taken from a patient treated with radiotherapy plus ipilimumab. This receptor was identified in a human donor with non-small cell lung cancer that progressed on radiotherapy plus ipilimumab. The V and J segments used are TRBV9 and TRBJ2-6; a tentative D call is TRBD2 (6 bases match). The CDR3 protein sequence reads: CASSIRGGSGANVLTF. The sequenced DNA: TGTGCCAGCAGCATTAGGGGAGGCTCTGGGGCCAACGTCCTGACTTTC.